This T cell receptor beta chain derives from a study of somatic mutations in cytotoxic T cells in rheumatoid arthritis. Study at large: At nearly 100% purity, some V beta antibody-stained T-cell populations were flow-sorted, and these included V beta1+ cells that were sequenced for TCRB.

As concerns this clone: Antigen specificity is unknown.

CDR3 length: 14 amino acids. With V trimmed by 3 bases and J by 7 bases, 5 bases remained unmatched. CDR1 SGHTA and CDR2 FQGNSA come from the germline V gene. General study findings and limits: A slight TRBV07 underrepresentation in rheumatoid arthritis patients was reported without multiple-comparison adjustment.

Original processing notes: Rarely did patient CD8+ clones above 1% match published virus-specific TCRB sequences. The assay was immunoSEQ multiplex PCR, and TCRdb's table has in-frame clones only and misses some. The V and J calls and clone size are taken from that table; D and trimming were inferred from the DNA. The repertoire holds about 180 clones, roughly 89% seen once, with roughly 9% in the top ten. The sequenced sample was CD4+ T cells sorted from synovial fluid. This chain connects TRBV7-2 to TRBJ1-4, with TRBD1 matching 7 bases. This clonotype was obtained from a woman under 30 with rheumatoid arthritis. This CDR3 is CASSLTGKGEKLFF. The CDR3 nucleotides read TGTGCCAGCAGCTTGACAGGGAAGGGTGAAAAACTGTTTTTT.